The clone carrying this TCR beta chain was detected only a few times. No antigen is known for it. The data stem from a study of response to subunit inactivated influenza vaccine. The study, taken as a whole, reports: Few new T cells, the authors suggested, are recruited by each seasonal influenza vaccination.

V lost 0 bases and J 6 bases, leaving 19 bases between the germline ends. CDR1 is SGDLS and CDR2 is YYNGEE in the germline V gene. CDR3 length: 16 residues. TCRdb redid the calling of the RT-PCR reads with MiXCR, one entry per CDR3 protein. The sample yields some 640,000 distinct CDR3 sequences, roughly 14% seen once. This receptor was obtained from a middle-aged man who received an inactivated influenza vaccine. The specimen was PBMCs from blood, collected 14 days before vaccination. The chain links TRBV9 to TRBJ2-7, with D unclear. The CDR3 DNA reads TGTGCCAGCAGCGTAGCTTGGACGGGTTTAGTAGGCGAGCAGTACTTC. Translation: CASSVAWTGLVGEQYF.